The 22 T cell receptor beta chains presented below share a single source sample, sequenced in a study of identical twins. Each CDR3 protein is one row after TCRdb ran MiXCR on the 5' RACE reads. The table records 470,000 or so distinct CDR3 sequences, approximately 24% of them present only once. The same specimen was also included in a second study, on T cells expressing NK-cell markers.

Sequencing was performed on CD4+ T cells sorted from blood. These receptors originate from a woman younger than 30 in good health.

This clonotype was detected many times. The DNA of the CDR3 is TGTGCCAGCAGCTTGAGGACAGGCCCTTGGCCTGGCTACACCTTC. It translates to CASSLRTGPWPGYTF. This chain connects TRBV5-8 to TRBJ1-2, with 7 bases matching TRBD1. CDR3 length: 15 residues. With V trimmed by 1 base and J by 7 bases, 10 bases remained unmatched. CDR1 is SGHTS and CDR2 is YDEGEE in the germline V gene.

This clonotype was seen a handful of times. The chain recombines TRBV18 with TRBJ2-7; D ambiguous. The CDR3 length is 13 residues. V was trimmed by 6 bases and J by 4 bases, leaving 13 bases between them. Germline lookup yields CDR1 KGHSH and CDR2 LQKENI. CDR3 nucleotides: TGTGCCAGCTCTGATCGAGAAGGGTACGAGCAGTACTTC. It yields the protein CASSDREGYEQYF.

CDR3 residues: CAISEQGEANYGYTF. The CDR3 DNA follows: TGTGCCATCAGCGAACAGGGGGAAGCTAACTATGGCTACACCTTC. The chain links TRBV10-3 to TRBJ1-2; 8 positions match TRBD1. This CDR3 is 15 amino acids long. Germline lookup yields CDR1 ENHRY and CDR2 SYGVKD. The J segment lost 0 bases and the V segment lost 6 bases, leaving 6 bases of the junction unmatched.

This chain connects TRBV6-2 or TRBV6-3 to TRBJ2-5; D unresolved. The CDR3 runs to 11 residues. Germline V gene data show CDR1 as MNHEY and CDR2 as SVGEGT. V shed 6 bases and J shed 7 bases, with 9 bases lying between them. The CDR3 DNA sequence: TGTGCCAGCAGCATCTACGGGACCCAGTACTTC. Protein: CASSIYGTQYF.

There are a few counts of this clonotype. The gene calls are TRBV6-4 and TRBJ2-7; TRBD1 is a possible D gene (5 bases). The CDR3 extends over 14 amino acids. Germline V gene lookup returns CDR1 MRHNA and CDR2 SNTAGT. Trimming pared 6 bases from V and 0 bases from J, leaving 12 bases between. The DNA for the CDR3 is TGTGCCAGCAGGCGACAGAACCCCTCCTACGAGCAGTACTTC. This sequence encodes CASRRQNPSYEQYF.

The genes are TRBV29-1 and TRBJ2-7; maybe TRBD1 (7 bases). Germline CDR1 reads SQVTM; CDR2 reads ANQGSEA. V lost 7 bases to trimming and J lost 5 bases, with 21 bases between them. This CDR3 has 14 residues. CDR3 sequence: CSGRRGPASDEQYF. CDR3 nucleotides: TGCAGCGGTAGGAGGGGGCCGGCTTCGGACGAGCAGTACTTC.

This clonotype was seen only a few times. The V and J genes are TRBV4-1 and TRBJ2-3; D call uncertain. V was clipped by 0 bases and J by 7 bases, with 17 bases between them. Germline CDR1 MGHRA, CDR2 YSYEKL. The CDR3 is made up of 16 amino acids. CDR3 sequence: CASSQDRHSNVNTQYF. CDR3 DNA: TGCGCCAGCAGCCAAGATAGGCACAGTAATGTAAATACGCAGTATTTT.

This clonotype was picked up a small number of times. CDR3 sequence reads: CASSFSVGELFF. CDR3 nucleotides: TGTGCCAGCAGTTTTAGCGTCGGGGAGCTGTTTTTT. This chain connects TRBV12-3 or TRBV12-4 to TRBJ2-2, with a possible D match to TRBD2 (5 bases). The V end lost 3 bases, the J end lost 7 bases, and 6 bases lay between the germline ends. The CDR3 spans 12 residues.

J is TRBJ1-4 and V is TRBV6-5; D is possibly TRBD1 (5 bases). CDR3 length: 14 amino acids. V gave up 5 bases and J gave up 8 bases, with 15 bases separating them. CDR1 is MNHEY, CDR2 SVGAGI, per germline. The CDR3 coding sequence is TGTGCCAGCAGTCCTCAGTACTGGGGGGAAAAACTGTTTTTT. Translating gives CASSPQYWGEKLFF.

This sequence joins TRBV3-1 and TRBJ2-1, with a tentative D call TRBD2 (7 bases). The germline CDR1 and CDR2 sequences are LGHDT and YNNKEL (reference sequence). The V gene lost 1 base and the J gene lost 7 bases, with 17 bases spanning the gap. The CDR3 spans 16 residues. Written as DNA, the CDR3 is TGTGCCAGCAGCCAAGGGCTCGGGGGGCCCCTGAATGAGCAGTTCTTC. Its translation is CASSQGLGGPLNEQFF.

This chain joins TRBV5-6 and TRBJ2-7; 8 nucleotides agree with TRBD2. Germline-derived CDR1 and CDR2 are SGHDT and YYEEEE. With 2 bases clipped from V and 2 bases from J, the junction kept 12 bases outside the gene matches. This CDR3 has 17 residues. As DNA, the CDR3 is TGTGCCAGCAGCTTTAGAGGCAGCGGGAGCGTCGCCTACGAGCAGTACTTC. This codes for CASSFRGSGSVAYEQYF.

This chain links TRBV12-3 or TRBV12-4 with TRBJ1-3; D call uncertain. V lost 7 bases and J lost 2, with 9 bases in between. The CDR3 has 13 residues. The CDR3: CASILMPGNTIYF. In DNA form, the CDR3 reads TGTGCCAGCATCCTGATGCCTGGAAACACCATATATTTT.

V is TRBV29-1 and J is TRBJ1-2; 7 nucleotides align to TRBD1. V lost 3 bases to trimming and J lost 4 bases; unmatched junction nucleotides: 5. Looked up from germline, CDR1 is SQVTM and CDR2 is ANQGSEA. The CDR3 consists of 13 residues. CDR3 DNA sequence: TGCAGCGTTGACGACAGGGTTCTCTATGGCTACACCTTC. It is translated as CSVDDRVLYGYTF. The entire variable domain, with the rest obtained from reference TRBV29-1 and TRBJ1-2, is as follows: SAVISQKPSRDICQRGTSLTIQCQVDSQVTMMFWYRQQPGQSLTLIATANQGSEATYESGFVIDKFPISRPNLTFSTLTVSNMSPEDSSIYLCSVDDRVLYGYTFGSGTRLTVV.

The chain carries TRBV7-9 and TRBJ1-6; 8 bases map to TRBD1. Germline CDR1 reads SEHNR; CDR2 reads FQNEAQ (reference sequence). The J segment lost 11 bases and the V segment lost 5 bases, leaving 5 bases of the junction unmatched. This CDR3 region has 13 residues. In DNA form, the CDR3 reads TGTGCCAGCAGCATAACAGGGGGAGCACCCCTCCACTTT. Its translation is CASSITGGAPLHF.

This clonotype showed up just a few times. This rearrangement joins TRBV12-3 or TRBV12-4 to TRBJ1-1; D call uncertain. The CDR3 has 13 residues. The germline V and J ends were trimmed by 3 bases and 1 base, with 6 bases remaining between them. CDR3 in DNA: TGTGCCAGCAGTTTTTTTCAGAACACTGAAGCTTTCTTT. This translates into CASSFFQNTEAFF.

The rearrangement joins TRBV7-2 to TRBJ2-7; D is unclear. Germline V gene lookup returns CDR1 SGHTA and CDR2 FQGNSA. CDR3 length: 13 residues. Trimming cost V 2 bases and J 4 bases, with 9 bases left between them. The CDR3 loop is CASSLSSWYEQYF. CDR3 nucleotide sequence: TGTGCCAGCAGCTTATCTAGTTGGTACGAGCAGTACTTC. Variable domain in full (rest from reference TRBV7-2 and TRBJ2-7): GAGVSQSPSNKVTEKGKDVELRCDPISGHTALYWYRQSLGQGLEFLIYFQGNSAPDKSGLPSDRFSAERTGGSVSTLTIQRTQQEDSAVYLCASSLSSWYEQYFGPGTRLTVT.

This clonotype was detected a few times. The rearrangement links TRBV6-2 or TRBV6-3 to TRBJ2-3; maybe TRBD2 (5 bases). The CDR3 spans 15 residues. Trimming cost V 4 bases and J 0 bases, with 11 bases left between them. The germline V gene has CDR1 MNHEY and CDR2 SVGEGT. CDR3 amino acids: CASSSPRGSTDTQYF. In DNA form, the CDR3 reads TGTGCCAGCAGTTCCCCGAGAGGGAGCACAGATACGCAGTATTTT.

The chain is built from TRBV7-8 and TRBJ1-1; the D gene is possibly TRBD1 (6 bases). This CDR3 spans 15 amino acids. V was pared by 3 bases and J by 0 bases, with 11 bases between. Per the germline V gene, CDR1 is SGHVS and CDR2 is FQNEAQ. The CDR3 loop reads CASSFTGNMNTEAFF. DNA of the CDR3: TGTGCCAGCAGCTTCACAGGGAACATGAACACTGAAGCTTTCTTT.

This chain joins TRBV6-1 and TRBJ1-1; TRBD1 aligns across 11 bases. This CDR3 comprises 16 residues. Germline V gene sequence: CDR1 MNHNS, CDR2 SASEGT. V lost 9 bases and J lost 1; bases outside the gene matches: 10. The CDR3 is CASIPGQGVKNTEAFF. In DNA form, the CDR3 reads TGTGCCAGTATACCGGGACAGGGGGTTAAGAACACTGAAGCTTTCTTT.

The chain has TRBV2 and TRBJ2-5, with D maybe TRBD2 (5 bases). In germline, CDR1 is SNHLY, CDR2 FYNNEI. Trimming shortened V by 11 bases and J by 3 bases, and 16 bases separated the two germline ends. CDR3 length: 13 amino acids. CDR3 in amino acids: CAGLRRVEETQYF. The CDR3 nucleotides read TGTGCCGGCTTAAGGCGGGTAGAAGAGACCCAGTACTTC. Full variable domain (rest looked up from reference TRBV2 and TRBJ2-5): EPEVTQTPSHQVTQMGQEVILRCVPISNHLYFYWYRQILGQKVEFLVSFYNNEISEKSEIFDDQFSVERPDGSNFTLKIRSTKLEDSAMYFCAGLRRVEETQYFGPGTRLLVL.

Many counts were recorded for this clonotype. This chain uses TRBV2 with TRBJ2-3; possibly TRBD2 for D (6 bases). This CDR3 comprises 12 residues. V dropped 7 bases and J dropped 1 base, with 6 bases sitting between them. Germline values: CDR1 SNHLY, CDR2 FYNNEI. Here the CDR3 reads CASTGGTDTQYF. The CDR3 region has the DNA TGTGCCAGCACGGGGGGCACAGATACGCAGTATTTT.

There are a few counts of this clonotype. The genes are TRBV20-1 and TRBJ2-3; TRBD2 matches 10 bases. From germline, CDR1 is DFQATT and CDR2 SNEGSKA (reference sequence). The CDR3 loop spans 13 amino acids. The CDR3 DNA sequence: TGCAGGCTTGACTTAGCGGGAGGAGATACGCAGTATTTT. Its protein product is CRLDLAGGDTQYF.